This T cell receptor (beta chain) is drawn from a study of PD-L1 blockade in urothelial cancer. CDR3 size: 15 residues. Germline V lookup: CDR1 KGHSH, CDR2 LQKENI. Trimming at V came to 3 bases and at J to 9 bases, leaving 8 bases not matched to a gene. Here immunoSEQ multiplex PCR was the method, and the copy in TCRdb shows in-frame clones only, minus some. The sample holds about 110,000 clones, around 93% seen once. The time point: peripheral blood 6 weeks after treatment start. This TCR came from a man in his 60s with urothelial cancer. V usage is TRBV18 and J usage is TRBJ2-1; TRBD2 agrees at 10 bases. The source was PBMCs, collected around atezolizumab (anti-PD-L1) treatment. CDR3: CASSPGGLAGVEQFF. The DNA of the CDR3 is TGTGCCAGCTCACCGGGGGGGCTAGCGGGAGTTGAGCAGTTCTTC.